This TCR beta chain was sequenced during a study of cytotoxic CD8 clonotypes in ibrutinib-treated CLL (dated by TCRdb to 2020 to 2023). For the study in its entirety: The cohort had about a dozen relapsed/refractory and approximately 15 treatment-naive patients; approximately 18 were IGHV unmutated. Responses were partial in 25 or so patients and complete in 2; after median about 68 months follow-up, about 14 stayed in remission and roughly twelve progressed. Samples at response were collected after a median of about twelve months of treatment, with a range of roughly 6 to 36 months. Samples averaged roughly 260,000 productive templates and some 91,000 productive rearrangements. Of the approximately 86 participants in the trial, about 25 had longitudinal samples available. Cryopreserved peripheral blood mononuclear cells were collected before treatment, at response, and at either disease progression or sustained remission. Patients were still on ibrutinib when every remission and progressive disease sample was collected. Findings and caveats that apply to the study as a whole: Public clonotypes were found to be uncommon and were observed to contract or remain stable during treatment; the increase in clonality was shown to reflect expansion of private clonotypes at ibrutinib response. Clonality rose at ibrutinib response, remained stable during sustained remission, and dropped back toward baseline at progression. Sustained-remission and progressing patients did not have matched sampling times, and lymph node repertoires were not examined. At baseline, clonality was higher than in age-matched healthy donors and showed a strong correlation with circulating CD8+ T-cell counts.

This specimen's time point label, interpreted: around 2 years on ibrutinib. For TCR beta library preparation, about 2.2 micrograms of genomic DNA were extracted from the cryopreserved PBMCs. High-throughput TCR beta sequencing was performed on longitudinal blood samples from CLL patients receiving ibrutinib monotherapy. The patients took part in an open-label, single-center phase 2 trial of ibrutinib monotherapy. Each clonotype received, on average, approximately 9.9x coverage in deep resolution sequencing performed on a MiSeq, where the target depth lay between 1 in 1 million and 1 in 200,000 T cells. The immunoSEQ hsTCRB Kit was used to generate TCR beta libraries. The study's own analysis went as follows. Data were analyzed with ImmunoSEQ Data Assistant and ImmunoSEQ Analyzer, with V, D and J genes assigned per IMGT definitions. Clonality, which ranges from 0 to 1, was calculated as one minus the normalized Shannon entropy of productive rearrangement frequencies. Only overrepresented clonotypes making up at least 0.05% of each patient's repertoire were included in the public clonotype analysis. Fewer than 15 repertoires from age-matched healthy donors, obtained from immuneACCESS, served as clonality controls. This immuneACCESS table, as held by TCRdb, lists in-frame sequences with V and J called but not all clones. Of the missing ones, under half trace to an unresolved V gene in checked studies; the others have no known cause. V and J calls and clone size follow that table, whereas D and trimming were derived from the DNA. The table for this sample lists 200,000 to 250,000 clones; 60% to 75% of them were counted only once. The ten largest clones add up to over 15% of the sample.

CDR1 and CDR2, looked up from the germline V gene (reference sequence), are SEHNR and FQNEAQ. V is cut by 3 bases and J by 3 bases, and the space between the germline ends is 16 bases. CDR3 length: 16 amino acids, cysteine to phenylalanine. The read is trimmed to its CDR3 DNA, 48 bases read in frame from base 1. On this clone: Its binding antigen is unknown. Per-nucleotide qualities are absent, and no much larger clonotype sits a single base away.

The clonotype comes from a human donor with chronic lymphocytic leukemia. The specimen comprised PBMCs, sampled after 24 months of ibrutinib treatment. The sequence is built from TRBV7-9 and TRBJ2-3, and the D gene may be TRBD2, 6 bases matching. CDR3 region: CASSFLSGFGTDTQYF. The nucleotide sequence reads TGTGCCAGCAGCTTCTTGAGCGGGTTTGGGACAGATACGCAGTATTTT. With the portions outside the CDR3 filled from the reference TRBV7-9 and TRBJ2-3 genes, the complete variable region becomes DTGVSQNPRHKITKRGQNVTFRCDPISEHNRLYWYRQTLGQGPEFLTYFQNEAQLEKSRLLSDRFSAERPKGSFSTLEIQRTEQGDSAMYLCASSFLSGFGTDTQYFGPGTRLTVL.